Here is one T cell receptor (beta chain) with its context. This sample was taken from a study of control samples from healthy donors and cancer patients. Generated by immunoSEQ multiplex PCR, the TCRdb table keeps only in-frame clones and is missing some. The table records 130,000 to 150,000 clones, around 94% of them present only once. The J segment lost 5 bases and the V segment lost 0 bases, leaving 8 bases of the junction unmatched. CDR3 length equals 17 residues. Germline assignment: CDR1 SEHNR and CDR2 FQNEAQ (reference sequence). This chain joins TRBV7-9 and TRBJ2-1; 9 bases fit TRBD2. This TCR came from a man aged 55 to 70 with colorectal cancer. The sequenced sample consisted of PBMCs. The CDR3 loop is CASSLAYQRGADNEQFF. CDR3 nucleotide sequence: TGTGCCAGCAGCTTAGCCTACCAGCGGGGGGCGGACAATGAGCAGTTCTTC.